This TCR beta chain is drawn from a study of blood T cell repertoires in COVID-19. Clones were read by immunoSEQ multiplex PCR, and TCRdb kept only the in-frame ones, dropping some. The table lists roughly 260,000 clones, around 87% of them singletons. The CDR3 consists of 12 residues. The V and J ends lost 4 bases and 2 bases respectively, with 6 bases between them. CDR1 and CDR2 from the germline V gene are LGHDT and YNNKEL (reference sequence). The sequence came from a woman aged 45-65 years with acute or convalescent COVID-19. The chain employs TRBV3-1 (or the pseudogene TRBV3-2) and TRBJ2-7; D possibly corresponds to TRBD1 (6 bases). The specimen was peripheral blood. DNA of the CDR3: TGTGCCAGCAGCCCAGGGGCCTACGAGCAGTACTTC. As protein: CASSPGAYEQYF.